This record covers a single TCR beta chain. The sample originates from a study of control samples from healthy donors and cancer patients. This CDR3 is 16 amino acids long. CDR1 SGHNT and CDR2 YYREEE come from the germline V gene (reference sequence). The V segment lost 4 bases and the J segment 1 base; nucleotides outside the gene matches: 4. This table comes from immunoSEQ multiplex PCR, and its TCRdb copy is limited to in-frame clones, with some not included. Of around 50,000 clones detected, roughly 90% appear once; the ten largest clones hold more than 1.5%. The chain couples TRBV5-4 to TRBJ2-7; 14 bases are a match to TRBD2. Sequenced input: PBMCs. The source of this sequence is a man between 40 and 49 years old with colorectal cancer. The CDR3 DNA sequence: TGTGCCAGCAGCCCATGGACTAGCGGGAGGTCCTACGAGCAGTACTTC. It codes for CASSPWTSGRSYEQYF.